The rows below give T cell receptor beta chains drawn from one sample of a study of response to subunit inactivated influenza vaccine. TCRdb recomputed calls from the RT-PCR reads with MiXCR, one row per CDR3 protein. The sample comprises over 450,000 distinct CDR3 sequences, 10% to 15% of which are singletons, and around 13% rests with the top ten. The starting material was PBMCs from blood, obtained roughly 6 weeks after vaccination. The receptors were gathered from a man aged 50 to 60 who received an inactivated influenza vaccine. CDR3s include the opening cysteine and the closing phenylalanine or tryptophan.

V gene: TRBV7-8; J gene: TRBJ2-2; CDR3 protein: CASSLVLAGIRQGELFF
V gene: TRBV6-5; J gene: TRBJ1-6; CDR3 protein: CASSSRGTLSPLHF
V gene: TRBV13; J gene: TRBJ1-3; CDR3 protein: CASSVVTGRNTIYF
V gene: TRBV20-1; J gene: TRBJ2-7; CDR3 protein: CSARSPTSHSPYEQYF
V gene: TRBV6-1; J gene: TRBJ1-1; CDR3 protein: CASPTPMNTEAFF
V gene: TRBV5-1; J gene: TRBJ2-7; CDR3 protein: CASSLNDRVEQYF
V gene: TRBV7-2; J gene: TRBJ1-5; CDR3 protein: CASSLAPVDQPQHF
V gene: TRBV20-1; J gene: TRBJ2-5; CDR3 protein: CSASSLVGGGTQYF
V gene: TRBV6-1; J gene: TRBJ1-4; CDR3 protein: CASSRGQGGEKLFF
V gene: TRBV5-8; J gene: TRBJ2-3; CDR3 protein: CASSQRWIPDTQYF
V gene: TRBV7-2; J gene: TRBJ2-1; CDR3 protein: CASSLVGASGGNNEQFF
V gene: TRBV7-8; J gene: TRBJ2-3; CDR3 protein: CASYLLAGGTDTQYF
V gene: TRBV5-1; J gene: TRBJ1-1; CDR3 protein: CASSFTGGAGDTEAFF
V gene: TRBV9; J gene: TRBJ2-5; CDR3 protein: CASSVGLAEETQYF
V gene: TRBV10-3; J gene: TRBJ2-7; CDR3 protein: CAISRGPVYEQYF
V gene: TRBV5-1; J gene: TRBJ2-2; CDR3 protein: CASSLAGARNTGELFF
V gene: TRBV12-3/TRBV12-4; J gene: TRBJ2-1; CDR3 protein: CASRPGRKNNEQFF
V gene: TRBV28; J gene: TRBJ1-1; CDR3 protein: CASSLGPGTLEAFF
V gene: TRBV5-1; J gene: TRBJ2-3; CDR3 protein: CASSLGARYTDTQYF
V gene: TRBV29-1; J gene: TRBJ1-1; CDR3 protein: CSVEVRTTPEAFF